The entry below gives a single TCR beta chain sequence along with its context. TCRdb's copy holds only in-frame clones and misses some; the assay was immunoSEQ multiplex PCR. Found here are tens of thousands of clones, about four fifths of them singletons; the top ten hold approximately 5.1%. This entry is derived from a study of OX40 agonist ivuxolimab in advanced cancers. Deletions cut 0 bases from V and 2 bases from J, with 15 bases between. This CDR3 is built from 17 residues. Germline CDR1 LGHNA, CDR2 YSLEER. The sequencing used CD4+ or CD8+ T cells sorted from blood, collected in a trial of the OX40 agonist ivuxolimab. This receptor was identified in an adult with an advanced solid tumor such as melanoma, head and neck, liver or kidney cancer. This chain connects TRBV4-3 to TRBJ2-3; weak D call: TRBD2 (5 bases). The DNA of the CDR3 is TGCGCCAGCAGCCAAGATGATCCAGCGGCGTACACAGATACGCAGTATTTT. It codes for CASSQDDPAAYTDTQYF.